These 6 T cell receptor beta chains share one sample of origin, sequenced in a study of PD-1 blockade in mismatch repair-deficient tumors. The table came from immunoSEQ multiplex PCR; TCRdb's copy has only in-frame clones and leaves some out. Found here are 100,000 to 150,000 clones, approximately 91% of them singletons; the top ten hold 12%. The sample in question was peripheral blood, obtained almost 74 weeks after starting pembrolizumab. All receptors come from an adult with mismatch repair-deficient cancer.

The chain recombines TRBV9 with TRBJ2-7, with D perhaps assigned TRBD1 or TRBD2 (5 bases each). The germline V and J ends were trimmed by 4 bases and 3 bases, with 20 bases remaining between them. Germline V CDR1 and CDR2: SGDLS, YYNGEE. The CDR3 totals 16 residues. The CDR3 bases are TGTGCCAGCAGCCACCAAACCGGGACGCGTGTCTACGAGCAGTACTTC. This sequence encodes CASSHQTGTRVYEQYF.

The chain couples TRBV4-3 to TRBJ1-2; TRBD1 matches 7 bases. The germline V gene encodes CDR1 LGHNA and CDR2 YSLEER. With V trimmed by 0 bases and J by 7 bases, 11 bases remained unmatched. The CDR3 is 16 residues long. This chain's CDR3 is CASSQDHGRGNLGYTF. The CDR3 DNA reads TGCGCCAGCAGCCAAGATCACGGCAGGGGGAATCTTGGCTACACCTTC.

The genes are TRBV6-6 and TRBJ2-3, with D hard to call. CDR3 size: 16 residues. V was clipped by 2 bases and J by 2 bases, with 14 bases between them. Germline-derived CDR1 and CDR2 are MNHNY and SVGAGI (reference sequence). The CDR3: CASSYVGEPNTDTQYF. The CDR3 coding sequence is TGTGCCAGCAGTTACGTAGGCGAGCCCAACACAGATACGCAGTATTTT.

The chain recombines TRBV29-1 with TRBJ2-4; D remains unclear. Deletions cut 4 bases from V and 7 bases from J, with 8 bases between. The CDR3 covers 11 residues. Germline CDR1 SQVTM, CDR2 ANQGSEA. This CDR3 is CSVVHSNIQYF. The CDR3 DNA sequence: TGCAGCGTTGTACACAGTAACATTCAGTACTTC.

This sequence joins TRBV13 and TRBJ1-4; unclear D gene. The CDR3 sequence is 14 residues long. V was shortened by 6 bases and J by 8 bases, with 16 bases between the two germline ends. Germline values: CDR1 PRHDT, CDR2 FYEKMQ (reference sequence). The CDR3 protein is CASSYRSLEEKLFF. CDR3 DNA: TGTGCCAGCAGTTACCGGTCATTGGAAGAAAAACTGTTTTTT.

The chain links TRBV7-9 to TRBJ2-7, with D unresolved. The CDR3 sequence is 16 residues long. From germline, CDR1 is SEHNR and CDR2 FQNEAQ (reference sequence). V dropped 5 bases and J dropped 2 bases, with 19 bases sitting between them. CDR3 DNA sequence: TGTGCCAGCAGCCGGAACAAGGCCCCGGCTCCCTACGAGCAGTACTTC. Protein sequence: CASSRNKAPAPYEQYF.